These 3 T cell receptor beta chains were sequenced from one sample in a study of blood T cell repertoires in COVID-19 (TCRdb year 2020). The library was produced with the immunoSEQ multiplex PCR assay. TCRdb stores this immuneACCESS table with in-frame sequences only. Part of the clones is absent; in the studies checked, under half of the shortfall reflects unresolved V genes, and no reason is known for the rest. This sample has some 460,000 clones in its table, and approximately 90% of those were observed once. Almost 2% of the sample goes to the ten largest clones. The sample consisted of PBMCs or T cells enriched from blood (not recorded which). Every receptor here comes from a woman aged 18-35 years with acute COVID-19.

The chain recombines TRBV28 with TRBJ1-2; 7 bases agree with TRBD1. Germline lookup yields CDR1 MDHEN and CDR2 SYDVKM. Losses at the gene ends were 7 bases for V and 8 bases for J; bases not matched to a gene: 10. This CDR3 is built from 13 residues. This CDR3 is CASTLGQSFGYTF. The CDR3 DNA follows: TGTGCCAGCACCCTGGGACAGTCATTCGGCTACACCTTC.

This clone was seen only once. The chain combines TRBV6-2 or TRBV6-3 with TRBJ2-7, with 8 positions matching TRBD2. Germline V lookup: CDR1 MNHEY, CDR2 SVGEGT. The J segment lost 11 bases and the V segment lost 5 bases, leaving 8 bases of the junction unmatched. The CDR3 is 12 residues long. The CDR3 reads CASSKGTREKYF. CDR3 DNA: TGTGCCAGCAGTAAAGGGACTAGAGAAAAGTACTTC.

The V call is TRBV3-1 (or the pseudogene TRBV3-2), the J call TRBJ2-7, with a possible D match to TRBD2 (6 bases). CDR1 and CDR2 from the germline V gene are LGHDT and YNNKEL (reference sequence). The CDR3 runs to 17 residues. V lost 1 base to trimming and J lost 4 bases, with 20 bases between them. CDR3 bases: TGTGCCAGCAGCCAAGTCGGGCCGGGGGTTTTGTCATACGAGCAGTACTTC. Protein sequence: CASSQVGPGVLSYEQYF.